The clone carrying this T cell receptor (beta chain) was counted between two and nine times. Germline V gives CDR1 MGHDK, CDR2 SYGVNS. The CDR3 consists of 15 residues. The trim removed 4 bases at V and 4 bases at J, leaving 7 bases unmatched. MiXCR was run by TCRdb on the RT-PCR reads, yielding one entry per CDR3 protein. Counted here are about 700,000 distinct CDR3 sequences, more than 13% occurring once; the ten biggest clones make up roughly 3.6%. The rearrangement links TRBV25-1 to TRBJ1-2, with 9 nucleotides matching TRBD1. The receptor's source is a female donor in good health, serving as a healthy control. The sequencing sample was made of memory CD4+ T cells from blood. The CDR3 here is CASSVSGTGTYGYTF. The CDR3 DNA reads TGTGCCAGCAGTGTTTCCGGGACAGGGACCTATGGCTACACCTTC.